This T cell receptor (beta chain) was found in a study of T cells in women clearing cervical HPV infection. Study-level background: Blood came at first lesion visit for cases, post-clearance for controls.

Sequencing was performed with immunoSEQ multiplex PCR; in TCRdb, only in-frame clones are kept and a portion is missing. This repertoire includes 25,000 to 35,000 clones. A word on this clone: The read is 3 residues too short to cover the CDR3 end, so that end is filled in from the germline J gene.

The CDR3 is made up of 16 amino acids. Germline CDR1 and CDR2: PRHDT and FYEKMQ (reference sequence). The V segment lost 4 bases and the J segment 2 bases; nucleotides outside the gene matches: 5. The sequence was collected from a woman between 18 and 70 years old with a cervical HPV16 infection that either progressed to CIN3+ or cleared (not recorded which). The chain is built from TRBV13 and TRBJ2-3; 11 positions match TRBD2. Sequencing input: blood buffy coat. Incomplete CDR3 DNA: TGTGCCAGCAGCTACAGACTAGCGGGGAACACAGATACG. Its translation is CASSYRLAGNTDT. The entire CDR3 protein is CASSYRLAGNTDTQYF.